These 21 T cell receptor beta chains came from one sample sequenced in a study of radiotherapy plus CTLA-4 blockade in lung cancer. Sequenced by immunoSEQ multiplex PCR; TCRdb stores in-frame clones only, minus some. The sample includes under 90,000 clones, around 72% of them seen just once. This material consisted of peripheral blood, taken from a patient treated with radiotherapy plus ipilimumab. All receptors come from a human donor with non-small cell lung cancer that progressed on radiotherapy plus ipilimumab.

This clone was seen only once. Here the CDR3 reads CASSLAVSYNEQFF. CDR3 DNA: TGTGCCAGCAGTTTGGCAGTCTCCTACAATGAGCAGTTCTTC. The chain is built from TRBV27 and TRBJ2-1, with D unclear. The CDR3 runs 14 residues. Germline CDR1 is MNHEY and CDR2 is SMNVEV (reference sequence). Trimming shortened V by 3 bases and J by 0 bases, and 6 bases separated the two germline ends.

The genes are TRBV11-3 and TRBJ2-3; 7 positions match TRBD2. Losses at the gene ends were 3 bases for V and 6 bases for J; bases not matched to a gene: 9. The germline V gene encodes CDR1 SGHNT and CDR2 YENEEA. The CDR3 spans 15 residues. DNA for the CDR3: TGTGCCAGCAGCTTTTGGGGGAGGGCCGGTGATACGCAGTATTTT. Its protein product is CASSFWGRAGDTQYF.

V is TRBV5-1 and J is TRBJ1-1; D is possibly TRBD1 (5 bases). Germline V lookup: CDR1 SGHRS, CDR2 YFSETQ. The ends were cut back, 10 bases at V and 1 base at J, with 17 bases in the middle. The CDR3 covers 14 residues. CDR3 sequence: CASHGGTENTEAFF. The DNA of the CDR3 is TGCGCCTCCCATGGGGGGACGGAGAACACTGAAGCTTTCTTT.

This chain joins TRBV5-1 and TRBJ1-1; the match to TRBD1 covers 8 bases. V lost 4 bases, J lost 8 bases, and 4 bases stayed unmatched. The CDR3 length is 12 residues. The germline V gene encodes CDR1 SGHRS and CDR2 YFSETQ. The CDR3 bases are TGCGCCAGCAGCCCCGGACAGGGCGAAGCTTTCTTT. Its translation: CASSPGQGEAFF. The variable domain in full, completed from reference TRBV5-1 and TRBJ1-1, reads KAGVTQTPRYLIKTRGQQVTLSCSPISGHRSVSWYQQTPGQGLQFLFEYFSETQRNKGNFPGRFSGRQFSNSRSEMNVSTLELGDSALYLCASSPGQGEAFFGQGTRLTVV.

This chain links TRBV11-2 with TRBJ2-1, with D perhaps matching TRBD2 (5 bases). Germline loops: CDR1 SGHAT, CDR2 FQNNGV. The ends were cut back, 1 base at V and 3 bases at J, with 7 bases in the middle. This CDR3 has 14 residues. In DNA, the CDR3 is TGTGCCAGCAGCTTAGTAGGAGGCTACAATGAGCAGTTCTTC. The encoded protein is CASSLVGGYNEQFF.

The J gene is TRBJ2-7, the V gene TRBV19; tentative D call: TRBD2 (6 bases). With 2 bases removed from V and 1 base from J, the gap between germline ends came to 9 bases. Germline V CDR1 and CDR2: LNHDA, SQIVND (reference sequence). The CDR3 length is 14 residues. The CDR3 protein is CASSISRESYEQYF. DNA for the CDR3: TGTGCCAGTAGTATATCCCGGGAGTCCTACGAGCAGTACTTC.

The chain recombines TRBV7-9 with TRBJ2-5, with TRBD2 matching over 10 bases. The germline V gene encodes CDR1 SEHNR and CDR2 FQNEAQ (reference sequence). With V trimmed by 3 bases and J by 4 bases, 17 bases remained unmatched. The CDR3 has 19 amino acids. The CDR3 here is CASSFSLPLSGRAPETQYF. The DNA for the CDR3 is TGTGCCAGCAGCTTTTCCCTCCCCCTGAGCGGGAGGGCCCCAGAGACCCAGTACTTC.

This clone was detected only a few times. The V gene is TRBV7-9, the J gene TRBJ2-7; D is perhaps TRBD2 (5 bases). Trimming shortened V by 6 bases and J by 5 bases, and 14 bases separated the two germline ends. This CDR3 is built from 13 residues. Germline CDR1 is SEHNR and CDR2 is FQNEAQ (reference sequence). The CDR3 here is CASRDTEVNEQYF. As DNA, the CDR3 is TGTGCCAGCAGGGATACGGAGGTTAACGAGCAGTACTTC. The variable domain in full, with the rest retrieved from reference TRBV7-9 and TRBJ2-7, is DTGVSQNPRHKITKRGQNVTFRCDPISEHNRLYWYRQTLGQGPEFLTYFQNEAQLEKSRLLSDRFSAERPKGSFSTLEIQRTEQGDSAMYLCASRDTEVNEQYFGPGTRLTVT.

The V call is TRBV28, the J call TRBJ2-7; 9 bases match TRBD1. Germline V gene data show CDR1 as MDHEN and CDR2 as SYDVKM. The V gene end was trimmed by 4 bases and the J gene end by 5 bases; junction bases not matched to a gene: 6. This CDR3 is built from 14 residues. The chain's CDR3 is CASSYVDRGHEQYF. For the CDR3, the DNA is TGTGCCAGCAGTTACGTGGACAGGGGCCACGAGCAGTACTTC.

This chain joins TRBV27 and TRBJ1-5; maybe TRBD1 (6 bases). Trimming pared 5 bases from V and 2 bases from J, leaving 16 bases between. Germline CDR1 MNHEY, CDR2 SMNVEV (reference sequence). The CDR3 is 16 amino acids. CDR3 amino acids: CASSPLGGGGNQPQHF. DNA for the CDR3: TGTGCCAGCAGTCCCCTCGGAGGGGGTGGCAATCAGCCCCAGCATTTT.

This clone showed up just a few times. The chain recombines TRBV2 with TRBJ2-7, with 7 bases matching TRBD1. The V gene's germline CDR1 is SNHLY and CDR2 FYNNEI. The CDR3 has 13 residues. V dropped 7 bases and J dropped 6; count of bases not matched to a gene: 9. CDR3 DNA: TGTGCCAGCACTGGGGACAGAGGTAGCGAGCAGTACTTC. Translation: CASTGDRGSEQYF.

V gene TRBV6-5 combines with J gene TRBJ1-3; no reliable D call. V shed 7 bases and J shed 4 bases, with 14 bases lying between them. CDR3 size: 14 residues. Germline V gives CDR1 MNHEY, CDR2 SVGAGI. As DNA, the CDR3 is TGTGCCAGCACCGGATTTCTTTTGGGAAACACCATATATTTT. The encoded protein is CASTGFLLGNTIYF.

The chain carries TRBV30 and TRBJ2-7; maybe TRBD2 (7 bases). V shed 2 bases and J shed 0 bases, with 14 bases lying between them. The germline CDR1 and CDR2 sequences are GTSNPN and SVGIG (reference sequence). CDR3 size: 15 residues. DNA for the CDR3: TGTGCCTGGAGTCTGCCGAGGGGGGGCTCCTACGAGCAGTACTTC. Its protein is CAWSLPRGGSYEQYF. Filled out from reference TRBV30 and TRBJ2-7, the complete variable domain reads SQTIHQWPATLVQPVGSPLSLECTVEGTSNPNLYWYRQAAGRGLQLLFYSVGIGQISSEVPQNLSASRPQDRQFILSSKKLLLSDSGFYLCAWSLPRGGSYEQYFGPGTRLTVT.

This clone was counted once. The chain's CDR3 is CASTRTSGGRETQYF. In nucleotides, the CDR3 is TGTGCCAGCACCCGTACGAGCGGGGGAAGGGAGACCCAGTACTTC. The chain uses TRBV7-8 and TRBJ2-5, with 8 bases fitting TRBD2. The CDR3 consists of 15 residues. V lost 7 bases and J lost 5; bases outside the gene matches: 12. Per the germline V gene, CDR1 is SGHVS and CDR2 is FQNEAQ.

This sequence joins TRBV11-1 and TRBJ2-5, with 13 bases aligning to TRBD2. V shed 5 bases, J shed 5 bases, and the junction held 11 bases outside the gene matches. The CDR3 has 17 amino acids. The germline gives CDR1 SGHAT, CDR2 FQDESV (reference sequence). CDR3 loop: CASSRGLAGEGGETQYF. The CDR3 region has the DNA TGTGCCAGCAGCCGCGGACTAGCGGGAGAGGGAGGGGAGACCCAGTACTTC.

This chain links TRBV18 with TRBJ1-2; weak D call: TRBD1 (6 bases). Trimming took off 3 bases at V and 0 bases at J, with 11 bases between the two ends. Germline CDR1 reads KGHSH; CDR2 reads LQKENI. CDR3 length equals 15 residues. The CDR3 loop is CASSPFGQTNYGYTF. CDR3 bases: TGTGCCAGCTCACCTTTCGGACAGACTAACTATGGCTACACCTTC. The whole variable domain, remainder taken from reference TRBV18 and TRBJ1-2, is NAGVMQNPRHLVRRRGQEARLRCSPMKGHSHVYWYRQLPEEGLKFMVYLQKENIIDESGMPKERFSAEFPKEGPSILRIQQVVRGDSAAYFCASSPFGQTNYGYTFGSGTRLTVV.

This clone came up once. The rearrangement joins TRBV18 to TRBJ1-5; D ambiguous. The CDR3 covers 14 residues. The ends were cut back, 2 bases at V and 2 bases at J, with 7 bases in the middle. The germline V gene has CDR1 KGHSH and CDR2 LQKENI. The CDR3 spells CASSPGVGNQPQHF. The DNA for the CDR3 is TGTGCCAGCTCACCAGGGGTCGGCAATCAGCCCCAGCATTTT.

CDR3 DNA sequence: TGTGCCATCAGTGACATAGCGGGAGGGGAAGAGACCCAGTACTTC. Protein sequence: CAISDIAGGEETQYF. V and J are TRBV10-3 and TRBJ2-5; TRBD2 matches at 11 bases. Germline V gives CDR1 ENHRY, CDR2 SYGVKD. The CDR3 is 15 amino acids. Trimming cost V 3 bases and J 3 bases; bases outside gene matches: 3.

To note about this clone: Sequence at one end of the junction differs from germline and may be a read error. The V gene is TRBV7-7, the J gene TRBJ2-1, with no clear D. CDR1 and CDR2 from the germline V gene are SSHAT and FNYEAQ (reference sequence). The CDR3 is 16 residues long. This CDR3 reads CASSPDRFSSYNEQFF. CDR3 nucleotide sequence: TGTGCTAGCAGCCCGGACCGCTTTAGCTCCTACAATGAGCAGTTCTTC.

The CDR3 DNA sequence: TGTGCCAGCAGCTTGAAAAGTCAGGCGGGGGGGCTCAAAAACATTCAGTACTTC. Protein sequence: CASSLKSQAGGLKNIQYF. The V and J genes are TRBV5-4 and TRBJ2-4; TRBD2 agrees at 9 bases. The germline gives CDR1 SGHNT, CDR2 YYREEE (reference sequence). Trimming cost V 1 base and J 3 bases; bases outside gene matches: 11. The CDR3 covers 18 residues.

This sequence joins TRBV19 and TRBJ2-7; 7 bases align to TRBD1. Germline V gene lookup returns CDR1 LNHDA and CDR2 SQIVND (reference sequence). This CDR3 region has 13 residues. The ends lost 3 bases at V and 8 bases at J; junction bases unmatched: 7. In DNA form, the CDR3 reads TGTGCCAGTAGTATGACAGGACAGGACAAGCAGTACTTC. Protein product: CASSMTGQDKQYF.